This T cell receptor beta chain was captured by sequencing in a study of cytomegalovirus exposure and HLA in healthy donors. Notes on the study in general: Researchers had no immune exposure information except CMV serostatus available. Reportedly, fewer N-insertions than the 666-donor mean appeared in an Asian-associated ancestry cluster in a later analysis.

The V and J ends lost 1 base and 1 base, in that order; junction bases with no gene match: 4. The CDR3 has 16 residues. From germline, CDR1 is SGHRS and CDR2 YFSETQ. As regards this clone: The antigen is undetermined.

The study ran its PCR with 60 Vbeta and 13 Jbeta primers. The repertoire was sequenced with immunoSEQ multiplex PCR; TCRdb's copy has only in-frame clones and lacks some. Among 240,000 or so clones listed, around 81% were seen once. V usage is TRBV5-1 and J usage is TRBJ2-3; TRBD2 matches 9 bases. The clonotype originates from a woman between 55 and 75 years old in good health and CMV-seropositive. Input material: PBMCs. The CDR3 loop is CASSLSRLAGTDTQYF. Written as DNA, the CDR3 is TGCGCCAGCAGCTTGAGCAGACTAGCGGGCACAGATACGCAGTATTTT.